This T cell receptor beta chain came from a study of T cell repertoires and HLA-DP antigens. The overall study: Donors were two male and one female, aged 18-to-29 to 60-to-69.

Regarding this clone: The target antigen is unknown.

The PCR primers covered 54 TRBV and 13 TRBJ segments. TCRdb's copy holds only in-frame clones and misses some; the assay was immunoSEQ multiplex PCR. The sample includes over 100,000 clones, around 93% of them seen just once. CD4+ T cells, purified by negative selection, averaged approximately 98% purity. CD4+ T cells were isolated untouched, 95% to 98% pure. Trimming took off 0 bases at V and 3 bases at J, with 5 bases between the two ends. CDR1 is MNHEY and CDR2 is SMNVEV in the germline V gene (reference sequence). The CDR3 is 13 amino acids. This rearrangement joins TRBV27 to TRBJ1-1; D is unclear. The TCR sequence derives from a woman in her late teens or twenties in good health and CMV-seronegative. The sequencing sample was made of CD4+ T cells from PBMCs. CDR3 nucleotides: TGTGCCAGCAGTTTATCGCGGCACACTGAAGCTTTCTTT. It specifies CASSLSRHTEAFF.